This T cell receptor beta chain emerged from a study of glioma-infiltrating T cells. General study findings and limits: Very few CDR3 sequences were shared between tissue and blood. Tissue-blood divergence was below expectation in non-neoplastic patients, above in gliomas.

There are many counts of this clonotype. Its cognate antigen is unknown. The iRepertoire nested amplicon-rescue multiplex PCR amplified TCR alpha and beta CDR3s from RNA. TCRdb ran MiXCR on the multiplex PCR reads and lists one entry per CDR3 protein. Counted here are 84,000 or so distinct CDR3 sequences, 20% to 25% occurring once; the ten biggest clones make up about 6.6%. Germline assignment: CDR1 MGHRA and CDR2 YSYEKL. Unmatched junction bases numbered 8, after V lost 4 bases and J lost 3 bases. This CDR3 spans 16 amino acids. The genes are TRBV4-1 and TRBJ2-3; 9 nucleotides line up with TRBD1. Sequenced sample: glioma tissue, nonneoplastic brain tissue, or PBMCs (not recorded which). This sequence was found in a human donor with low-grade glioma or glioblastoma, undergoing nonglioma brain surgery, or in good health (not recorded which). This CDR3 reads CASSRLQGAWTDTQYF. CDR3 nucleotides: TGCGCCAGCAGCCGCCTACAGGGGGCGTGGACAGATACGCAGTATTTT.